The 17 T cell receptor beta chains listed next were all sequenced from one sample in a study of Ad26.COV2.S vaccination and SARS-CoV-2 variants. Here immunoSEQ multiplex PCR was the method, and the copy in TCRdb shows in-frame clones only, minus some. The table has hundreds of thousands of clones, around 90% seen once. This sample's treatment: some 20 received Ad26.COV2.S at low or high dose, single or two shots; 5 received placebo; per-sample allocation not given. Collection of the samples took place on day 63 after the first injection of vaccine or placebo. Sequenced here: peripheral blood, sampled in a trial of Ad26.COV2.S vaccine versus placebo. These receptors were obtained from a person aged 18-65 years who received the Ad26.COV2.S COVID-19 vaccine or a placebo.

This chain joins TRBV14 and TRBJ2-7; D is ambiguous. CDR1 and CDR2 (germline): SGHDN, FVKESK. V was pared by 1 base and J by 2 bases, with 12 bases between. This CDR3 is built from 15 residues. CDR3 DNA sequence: TGTGCCAGCAGCCAAGGAGTCGGTCCTCCCTACGAGCAGTACTTC. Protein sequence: CASSQGVGPPYEQYF.

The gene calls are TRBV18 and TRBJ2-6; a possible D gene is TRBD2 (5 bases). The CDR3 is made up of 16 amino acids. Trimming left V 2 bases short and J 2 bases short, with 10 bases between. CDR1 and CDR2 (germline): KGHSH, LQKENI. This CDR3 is CASSPTPGTGANVLTF. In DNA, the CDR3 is TGTGCCAGCTCACCAACGCCCGGGACTGGGGCCAACGTCCTGACTTTC.

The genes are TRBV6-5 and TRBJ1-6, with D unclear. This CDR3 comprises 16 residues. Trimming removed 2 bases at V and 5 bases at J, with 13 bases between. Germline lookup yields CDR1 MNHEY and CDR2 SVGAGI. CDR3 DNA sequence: TGTGCCAGCAGTTACGGTTTCCAGAGAAATAATTCACCCCTCCACTTT. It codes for CASSYGFQRNNSPLHF.

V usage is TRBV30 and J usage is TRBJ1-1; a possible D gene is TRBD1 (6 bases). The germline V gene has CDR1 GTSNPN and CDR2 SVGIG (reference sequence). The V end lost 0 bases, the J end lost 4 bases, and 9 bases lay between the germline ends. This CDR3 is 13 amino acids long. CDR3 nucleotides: TGTGCCTGGAGTGTAAGGGGGTCCACTGAAGCTTTCTTT. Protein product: CAWSVRGSTEAFF.

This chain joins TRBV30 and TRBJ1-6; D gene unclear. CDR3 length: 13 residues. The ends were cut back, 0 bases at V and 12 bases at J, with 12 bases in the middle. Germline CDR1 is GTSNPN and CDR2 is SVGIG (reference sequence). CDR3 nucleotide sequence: TGTGCCTGGAGTGTTATAGGCGCGGGACCCCTCCACTTT. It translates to CAWSVIGAGPLHF.

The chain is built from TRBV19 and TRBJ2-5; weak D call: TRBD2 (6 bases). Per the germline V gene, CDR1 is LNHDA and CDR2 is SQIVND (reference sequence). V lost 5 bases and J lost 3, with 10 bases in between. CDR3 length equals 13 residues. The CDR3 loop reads CASSEWREETQYF. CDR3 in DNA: TGTGCCAGTAGTGAGTGGAGGGAAGAGACCCAGTACTTC. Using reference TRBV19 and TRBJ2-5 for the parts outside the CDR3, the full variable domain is DGGITQSPKYLFRKEGQNVTLSCEQNLNHDAMYWYRQDPGQGLRLIYYSQIVNDFQKGDIAEGYSVSREKKESFPLTVTSAQKNPTAFYLCASSEWREETQYFGPGTRLLVL.

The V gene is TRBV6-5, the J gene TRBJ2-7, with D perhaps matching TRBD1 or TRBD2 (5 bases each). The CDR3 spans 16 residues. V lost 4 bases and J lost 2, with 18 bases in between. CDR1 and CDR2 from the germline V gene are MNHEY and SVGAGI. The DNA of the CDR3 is TGTGCCAGCAGTTTCTCCGGGGCGCCCCTTCCCTACGAGCAGTACTTC. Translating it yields CASSFSGAPLPYEQYF.

The chain's CDR3 is CASSVAYEQYF. The CDR3 DNA reads as TGTGCCAGCAGTGTGGCCTACGAGCAGTACTTC. The chain carries TRBV25-1 and TRBJ2-7; no clear D gene. This CDR3 is built from 11 residues. The V gene lost 4 bases and the J gene lost 2 bases, with 3 bases spanning the gap. Germline V gene lookup returns CDR1 MGHDK and CDR2 SYGVNS.

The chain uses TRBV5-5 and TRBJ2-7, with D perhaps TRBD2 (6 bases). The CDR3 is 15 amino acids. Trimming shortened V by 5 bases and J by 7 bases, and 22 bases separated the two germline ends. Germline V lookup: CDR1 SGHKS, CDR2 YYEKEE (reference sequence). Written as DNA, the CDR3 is TGTGCCAGCAGGAATACCGGAGGGGTTTTACGGGAGCAGTACTTC. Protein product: CASRNTGGVLREQYF.

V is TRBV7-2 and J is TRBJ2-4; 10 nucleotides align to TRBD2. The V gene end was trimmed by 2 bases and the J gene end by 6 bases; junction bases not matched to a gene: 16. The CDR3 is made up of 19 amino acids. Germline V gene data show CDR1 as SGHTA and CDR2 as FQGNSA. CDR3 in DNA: TGTGCCAGCAGCTTACTCAGAACTACCAGCGGGGGGGTAGGAAACATTCAGTACTTC. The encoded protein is CASSLLRTTSGGVGNIQYF.

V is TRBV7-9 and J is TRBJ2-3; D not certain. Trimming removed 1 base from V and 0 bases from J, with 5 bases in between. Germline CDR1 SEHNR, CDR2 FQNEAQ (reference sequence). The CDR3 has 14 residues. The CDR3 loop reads CASSLGASTDTQYF. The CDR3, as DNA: TGTGCCAGCAGCTTAGGAGCGAGCACAGATACGCAGTATTTT.

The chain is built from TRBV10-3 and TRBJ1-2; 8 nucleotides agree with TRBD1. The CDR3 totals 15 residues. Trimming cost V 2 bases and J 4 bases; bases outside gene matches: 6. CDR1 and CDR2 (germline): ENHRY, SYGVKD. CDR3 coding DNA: TGTGCCATCAGTGAGCGCCAGGGGGCAGCCTATGGCTACACCTTC. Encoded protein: CAISERQGAAYGYTF.

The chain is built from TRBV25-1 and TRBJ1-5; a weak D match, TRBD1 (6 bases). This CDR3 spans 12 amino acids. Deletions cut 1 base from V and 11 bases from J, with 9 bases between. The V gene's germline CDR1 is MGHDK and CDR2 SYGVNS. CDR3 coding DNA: TGTGCCAGCAGTGAATTAGGGGGAGCCCAGCATTTT. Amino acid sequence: CASSELGGAQHF.

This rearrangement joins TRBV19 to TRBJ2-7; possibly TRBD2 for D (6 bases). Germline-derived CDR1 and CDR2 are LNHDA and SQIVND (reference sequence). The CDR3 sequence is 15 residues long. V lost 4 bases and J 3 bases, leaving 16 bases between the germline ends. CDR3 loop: CASSKPGEADYEQYF. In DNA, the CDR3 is TGTGCCAGTAGTAAGCCGGGAGAAGCGGACTACGAGCAGTACTTC. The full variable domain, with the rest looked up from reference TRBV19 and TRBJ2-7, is DGGITQSPKYLFRKEGQNVTLSCEQNLNHDAMYWYRQDPGQGLRLIYYSQIVNDFQKGDIAEGYSVSREKKESFPLTVTSAQKNPTAFYLCASSKPGEADYEQYFGPGTRLTVT.

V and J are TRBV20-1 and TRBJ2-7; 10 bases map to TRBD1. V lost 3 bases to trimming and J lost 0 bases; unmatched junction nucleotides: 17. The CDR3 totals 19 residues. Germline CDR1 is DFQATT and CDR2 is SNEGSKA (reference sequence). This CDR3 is CSASAIRDRGQLLSYEQYF. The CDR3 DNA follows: TGCAGTGCTAGTGCTATCCGGGACAGGGGCCAGTTGCTCTCCTACGAGCAGTACTTC.

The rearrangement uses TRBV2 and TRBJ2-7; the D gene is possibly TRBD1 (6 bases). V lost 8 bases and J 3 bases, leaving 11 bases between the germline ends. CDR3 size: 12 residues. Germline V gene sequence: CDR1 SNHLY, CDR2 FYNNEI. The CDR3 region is CASARDNYEQYF. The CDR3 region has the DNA TGTGCCAGCGCAAGGGACAACTACGAGCAGTACTTC.

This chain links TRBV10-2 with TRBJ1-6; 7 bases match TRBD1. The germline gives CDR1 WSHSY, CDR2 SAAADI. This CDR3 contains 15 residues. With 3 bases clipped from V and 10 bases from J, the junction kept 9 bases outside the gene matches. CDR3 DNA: TGCGCCAGCAGTGAAGTCACAGGGGTAGCATCACCCCTCCACTTT. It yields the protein CASSEVTGVASPLHF.